These 22 T cell receptor beta chains share one sample of origin, sequenced in a study of OX40 agonist ivuxolimab in advanced cancers. Libraries were prepared through the immunoSEQ multiplex PCR assay. The immuneACCESS repertoire file appears here via TCRdb, limited to in-frame rearrangements. These files lack a portion of the clones; in checked studies, under half of the deficit traces to unresolved V genes, and the cause of the others is not known. Counted in this sample were tens of thousands of clones; approximately 94% of them appeared once. The ten largest clones represent approximately 12% of the sample. The starting material was CD4+ or CD8+ T cells sorted from blood, obtained in a trial of the OX40 agonist ivuxolimab. The receptors were gathered from an adult with an advanced solid tumor such as melanoma, head and neck, liver or kidney cancer.

The chain couples TRBV27 to TRBJ2-7, with TRBD2 matching 8 bases. The CDR3 consists of 16 residues. Germline V CDR1 and CDR2: MNHEY, SMNVEV (reference sequence). Trimming cost V 1 base and J 1 base; bases outside gene matches: 6. CDR3 coding DNA: TGTGCCAGCAGTTTATGGAGCGGGAGTTCGTCCTACGAGCAGTACTTC. Translated, it gives CASSLWSGSSSYEQYF.

V and J are TRBV9 and TRBJ2-7; 9 bases are shared with TRBD2. V lost 0 bases, J lost 3 bases, and 1 base stayed unmatched. Germline CDR1 SGDLS, CDR2 YYNGEE. The CDR3 consists of 14 residues. The DNA of the CDR3 is TGTGCCAGCAGCGTAGCTAGCGGGATCTACGAGCAGTACTTC. This sequence encodes CASSVASGIYEQYF.

The V call is TRBV4-1, the J call TRBJ2-6; TRBD2 matches at 9 bases. The CDR3 loop spans 15 amino acids. The germline V gene encodes CDR1 MGHRA and CDR2 YSYEKL. V was pared by 1 base and J by 11 bases, with 6 bases of the junction left unmatched. CDR3 bases: TGCGCCAGCAGCCAAGTTAGCGGGAGCGGATACGTCCTGACTTTC. Its translation is CASSQVSGSGYVLTF.

V and J are TRBV19 and TRBJ2-1; perhaps TRBD1 as D (6 bases). Deletions cut 3 bases from V and 5 bases from J, with 14 bases between. The CDR3 extends over 15 amino acids. Germline CDR1 is LNHDA and CDR2 is SQIVND (reference sequence). The CDR3 here is CASSISGQPNNEQFF. In DNA, the CDR3 is TGTGCCAGTAGTATTTCGGGACAACCGAACAATGAGCAGTTCTTC.

This chain links TRBV29-1 with TRBJ1-1; D gene uncertain. V lost 0 bases, J lost 5 bases, and 7 bases lay in between. Germline V gene data show CDR1 as SQVTM and CDR2 as ANQGSEA. CDR3 length equals 12 residues. The CDR3 sequence is CSVEDRETEAFF. In nucleotides, the CDR3 is TGCAGCGTTGAAGATCGTGAGACTGAAGCTTTCTTT.

The chain joins TRBV9 to TRBJ2-1; no reliable D call. CDR3 length: 16 amino acids. Germline V gene sequence: CDR1 SGDLS, CDR2 YYNGEE. Deletions cut 0 bases from V and 2 bases from J, with 12 bases between. CDR3 nucleotides: TGTGCCAGCAGCGTAGAGGCGGCCCCCACCTACAATGAGCAGTTCTTC. Protein product: CASSVEAAPTYNEQFF.

The chain is built from TRBV5-1 and TRBJ2-2; no firm D call. There are 14 residues in the CDR3. Trimming stripped 0 bases from V and 7 bases from J, with 10 bases between. Germline CDR1 is SGHRS and CDR2 is YFSETQ. The CDR3 DNA follows: TGCGCCAGCAGCTTGGCCGTCTCGGGCGGGGAGCTGTTTTTT. This sequence encodes CASSLAVSGGELFF.

V is TRBV6-5 and J is TRBJ2-2; D is unclear. V was clipped by 7 bases and J by 4 bases, with 16 bases between them. CDR1 and CDR2 (germline): MNHEY, SVGAGI. The CDR3 loop spans 15 amino acids. The CDR3, as DNA: TGTGCCAGCACCGAAGGGCCACCAGTCACCGGGGAGCTGTTTTTT. Translated: CASTEGPPVTGELFF.

This clone has only one observation. V gene TRBV4-1 combines with J gene TRBJ1-5, with D hard to call. The CDR3 runs to 16 residues. Germline assignment: CDR1 MGHRA and CDR2 YSYEKL. The V gene lost 0 bases and the J gene lost 0 bases, with 9 bases spanning the gap. The CDR3 protein is CASSQDHVYSNQPQHF. In DNA, the CDR3 is TGCGCCAGCAGCCAAGATCACGTTTATAGCAATCAGCCCCAGCATTTT.

J is TRBJ1-2 and V is TRBV27, with D maybe TRBD1 (6 bases). Per the germline V gene, CDR1 is MNHEY and CDR2 is SMNVEV (reference sequence). V lost 3 bases, J lost 5 bases, and 16 bases lay in between. The CDR3 contains 15 residues. The CDR3 spells CASSLVGRGGYGYTF. For the CDR3, the DNA is TGTGCCAGCAGTTTGGTAGGCAGGGGTGGGTATGGCTACACCTTC.

V is TRBV6-5 and J is TRBJ1-6, with D unclear. The CDR3 sequence is 14 residues long. The ends were cut back, 0 bases at V and 7 bases at J, with 7 bases in the middle. Germline-derived CDR1 and CDR2 are MNHEY and SVGAGI. CDR3 protein: CASSYSMGNSPLHF. CDR3 sequence (DNA): TGTGCCAGCAGTTACTCGATGGGGAATTCACCCCTCCACTTT.

The CDR3 region is CASTRQRSSKNNEQFF. The CDR3 bases are TGTGCCAGCACCCGGCAGCGGAGCTCCAAGAACAATGAGCAGTTCTTC. The V gene is TRBV2, the J gene TRBJ2-1; a weak D match, TRBD2 (5 bases). The germline V gene has CDR1 SNHLY and CDR2 FYNNEI. Deletions cut 7 bases from V and 5 bases from J, with 21 bases between. The CDR3 spans 16 residues.

The chain is built from TRBV18 and TRBJ2-1; unclear D gene. V lost 3 bases to trimming and J lost 7 bases, with 7 bases between them. There are 12 residues in the CDR3. Germline V gene lookup returns CDR1 KGHSH and CDR2 LQKENI. The CDR3 nucleotides read TGTGCCAGCTCACCTGTCGGGAATGAGCAGTTCTTC. Its protein product is CASSPVGNEQFF.

The chain has TRBV20-1 and TRBJ2-3; 8 bases agree with TRBD2. The CDR3 extends over 11 amino acids. V lost 4 bases, J lost 12 bases, and 6 bases stayed unmatched. The germline CDR1 and CDR2 sequences are DFQATT and SNEGSKA (reference sequence). This CDR3 is CSATTSGSQYF. DNA of the CDR3: TGCAGTGCTACTACTAGCGGTTCACAGTATTTT.

V is TRBV4-2 and J is TRBJ2-1; D tentatively reads TRBD1 or TRBD2 (5 bases each). V shed 4 bases and J shed 5 bases, with 24 bases lying between them. This CDR3 region has 18 residues. Germline CDR1 LGHNA, CDR2 YNFKEQ. CDR3 sequence (DNA): TGTGCCAGCAGCCCCCCCCGTCCGGGACCCCCGCTGGACAATGAGCAGTTCTTC. This codes for CASSPPRPGPPLDNEQFF.

The chain has TRBV5-5 and TRBJ2-3, with D possibly TRBD2 on 7 matching bases. V dropped 3 bases and J dropped 4 bases, with 18 bases sitting between them. The CDR3 runs to 16 residues. From germline, CDR1 is SGHKS and CDR2 YYEKEE (reference sequence). CDR3 DNA: TGTGCCAGCAGCTCCTACCTAGCGGAGGGGGCAGATACGCAGTATTTT. Translated: CASSSYLAEGADTQYF.

The chain links TRBV27 to TRBJ2-2, with D tentatively TRBD1 (5 bases). Germline lookup yields CDR1 MNHEY and CDR2 SMNVEV (reference sequence). The V and J ends lost 2 bases and 5 bases respectively, with 9 bases between them. This CDR3 has 14 residues. The DNA for the CDR3 is TGTGCCAGCAGTTTAAGCAGGGCGACCGGGGAGCTGTTTTTT. Protein sequence: CASSLSRATGELFF.

Only one count was recorded for this clone. The chain employs TRBV5-6 and TRBJ2-7; weak D call: TRBD2 (6 bases). Germline V gene lookup returns CDR1 SGHDT and CDR2 YYEEEE. V lost 5 bases, J lost 4 bases, and 19 bases lay in between. The CDR3 spans 15 residues. The CDR3 spells CASSEASEGWYEQYF. The CDR3 DNA reads as TGTGCCAGCAGTGAGGCTAGCGAGGGGTGGTACGAGCAGTACTTC.

The V call is TRBV27, the J call TRBJ2-7; D is perhaps TRBD2 (6 bases). Trimming cost V 5 bases and J 0 bases, with 14 bases left between them. The CDR3 extends over 15 amino acids. CDR1 MNHEY and CDR2 SMNVEV come from the germline V gene (reference sequence). The DNA of the CDR3 is TGTGCCAGCAGTCTGGCGCCCGGGAGCTCCTACGAGCAGTACTTC. It encodes CASSLAPGSSYEQYF.

V gene TRBV28 combines with J gene TRBJ2-7, with 8 bases aligning to TRBD1. Germline V gene data show CDR1 as MDHEN and CDR2 as SYDVKM. Trimming took 5 bases from V and 6 from J; bases not matched to a gene: 9. This CDR3 spans 14 amino acids. CDR3 in amino acids: CASSPRTGLGEQYF. The CDR3 nucleotides read TGTGCCAGCAGTCCACGGACAGGGCTTGGCGAGCAGTACTTC.

V usage is TRBV25-1 and J usage is TRBJ1-1; TRBD1 aligns across 12 bases. With 1 base clipped from V and 4 bases from J, the junction kept 4 bases outside the gene matches. This CDR3 region has 16 residues. CDR1 and CDR2 (germline): MGHDK, SYGVNS. The CDR3 loop is CASSESGQGAFTEAFF. The CDR3 bases are TGTGCCAGCAGTGAATCGGGACAGGGGGCTTTCACTGAAGCTTTCTTT. Complete variable domain (other parts from reference TRBV25-1 and TRBJ1-1): EADIYQTPRYLVIGTGKKITLECSQTMGHDKMYWYQQDPGMELHLIHYSYGVNSTEKGDLSSESTVSRIRTEHFPLTLESARPSHTSQYLCASSESGQGAFTEAFFGQGTRLTVV.

J is TRBJ1-1 and V is TRBV6-1; D is perhaps TRBD1 (5 bases). Trimming left V 1 base short and J 10 bases short, with 13 bases between. The CDR3 is 13 residues long. The germline CDR1 and CDR2 sequences are MNHNS and SASEGT. The CDR3 DNA follows: TGTGCCAGCAGTGAAGTGGCAGGGTGGACAGCTTTCTTT. Protein: CASSEVAGWTAFF.